The 30 T cell receptor beta chains in this list originate from one sample, sequenced in a study of T cell responses to AZD1222 COVID-19 vaccine. Some clones are missing from TCRdb's copy, which holds only in-frame ones; the method was immunoSEQ multiplex PCR. In the table there are about 99,000 clones, over 75% of which are singletons. Sequencing was performed on peripheral blood, taken on day 0 of AZD1222 vaccination. All receptors come from an adult in good health.

This chain connects TRBV4-2 to TRBJ2-7; D gene uncertain. The CDR3 extends over 14 amino acids. V was clipped by 1 base and J by 2 bases, with 9 bases between them. Germline values: CDR1 LGHNA, CDR2 YNFKEQ. The CDR3 DNA sequence: TGTGCCAGCAGCCAAGGAGGCACCACCTACGAGCAGTACTTC. Its translation: CASSQGGTTYEQYF.

V gene TRBV5-1 combines with J gene TRBJ2-1; 9 bases fit TRBD2. CDR3 length equals 14 residues. The junction had 4 bases not matched to a gene; V was cut back by 0 bases and J by 9 bases. Looked up from germline, CDR1 is SGHRS and CDR2 is YFSETQ. The CDR3 DNA is TGCGCCAGCAGCTTGGGCGGGGGGGTTGGTGAGCAGTTCTTC. Its translation: CASSLGGGVGEQFF.

The chain employs TRBV4-1 and TRBJ2-1; D is unresolved. Trimming shortened V by 1 base and J by 0 bases, and 10 bases separated the two germline ends. The CDR3 contains 16 residues. The germline V gene has CDR1 MGHRA and CDR2 YSYEKL. CDR3 protein: CASSQVPGSSYNEQFF. CDR3 DNA sequence: TGCGCCAGCAGCCAAGTGCCAGGCAGCTCCTACAATGAGCAGTTCTTC.

This clone appeared a few times. As the CDR3 is not closed by the conserved phenylalanine or tryptophan, this likely results from a read error. The chain has TRBV28 and TRBJ1-6, with 9 bases aligning to TRBD1. The CDR3 totals 15 residues. CDR1 is MDHEN, CDR2 SYDVKM, per germline. Losses at the gene ends were 3 bases for V and 8 bases for J; bases not matched to a gene: 5. This CDR3 is CASSFGGTGHSPLHL. The CDR3 DNA sequence: TGTGCCAGCAGTTTTGGTGGGACAGGGCATTCACCCCTCCACCTT.

The chain carries TRBV7-3 and TRBJ2-1; a possible D gene is TRBD1 (6 bases). Between the trimmed V and J ends, which lost 4 bases and 5 bases, there was a span of 12 bases. The germline V gene has CDR1 SGHTA and CDR2 FQGTGA. The CDR3 is 14 residues long. CDR3 loop: CASSSRSGDNEQFF. CDR3 bases: TGTGCCAGCAGCTCCCGGTCAGGGGACAATGAGCAGTTCTTC.

This clone was seen once. V gene TRBV4-1 combines with J gene TRBJ1-5, with TRBD1 as a possible D gene (5 bases). The ends were cut back, 4 bases at V and 0 bases at J, with 10 bases in the middle. CDR3 size: 15 residues. CDR1 is MGHRA, CDR2 YSYEKL, per germline. The CDR3 coding sequence is TGCGCCAGCAGCCTAAGGACAAGTAGCAATCAGCCCCAGCATTTT. Translating it yields CASSLRTSSNQPQHF.

The chain couples TRBV18 to TRBJ1-5, with D unresolved. Germline CDR1 reads KGHSH; CDR2 reads LQKENI. V lost 2 bases and J lost 0, with 8 bases in between. The CDR3 is 15 amino acids. CDR3 bases: TGTGCCAGCTCACCAAATAACGTTAGCAATCAGCCCCAGCATTTT. Protein product: CASSPNNVSNQPQHF. The full variable domain, its missing parts supplied by reference TRBV18 and TRBJ1-5, is NAGVMQNPRHLVRRRGQEARLRCSPMKGHSHVYWYRQLPEEGLKFMVYLQKENIIDESGMPKERFSAEFPKEGPSILRIQQVVRGDSAAYFCASSPNNVSNQPQHFGDGTRLSIL.

The CDR3 nucleotides are TGTGCCCCTGGTGAGAACCCGGACTCCTACGAGCAGTACTTC. Translating it yields CAPGENPDSYEQYF. This sequence joins TRBV28 and TRBJ2-7; D not certain. This CDR3 is 14 amino acids long. CDR1 is MDHEN and CDR2 is SYDVKM in the germline V gene. Trimming shortened V by 11 bases and J by 0 bases, and 17 bases separated the two germline ends.

The chain joins TRBV6-2 or TRBV6-3 to TRBJ1-2, with D perhaps TRBD1 (5 bases). Per the germline V gene, CDR1 is MNHEY and CDR2 is SVGEGT. Trimming left V 2 bases short and J 4 bases short, with 14 bases between. This CDR3 comprises 15 residues. This CDR3 reads CASSYRGGSGYGYTF. The CDR3 DNA reads TGTGCCAGCAGTTACCGGGGGGGTTCAGGCTATGGCTACACCTTC.

This chain uses TRBV19 with TRBJ1-1; the D gene is possibly TRBD1 (5 bases). Trimming removed 2 bases from V and 1 base from J, with 8 bases in between. CDR3 length: 14 amino acids. The germline V gene has CDR1 LNHDA and CDR2 SQIVND (reference sequence). This CDR3 reads CASSISGTNTEAFF. DNA for the CDR3: TGTGCCAGTAGTATATCAGGGACGAACACTGAAGCTTTCTTT.

V and J are TRBV7-8 and TRBJ2-1; maybe TRBD1 (5 bases). V was pared by 5 bases and J by 3 bases, with 20 bases between. Per the germline V gene, CDR1 is SGHVS and CDR2 is FQNEAQ. The length of the CDR3 is 17 residues. For the CDR3, the DNA is TGTGCCAGCAGCACCAGACGCCAGGGTGTAGTCTACAATGAGCAGTTCTTC. Translated, it gives CASSTRRQGVVYNEQFF.

V and J are TRBV7-2 and TRBJ1-1; D remains ambiguous. The germline V and J ends were trimmed by 1 base and 1 base, with 13 bases remaining between them. CDR1 and CDR2 from the germline V gene are SGHTA and FQGNSA. The CDR3 is 16 residues long. CDR3 protein: CASSLEEGFRNTEAFF. In DNA, the CDR3 is TGTGCCAGCAGCTTAGAGGAGGGCTTTAGGAACACTGAAGCTTTCTTT.

This clone was found many times. The chain joins TRBV7-2 to TRBJ2-2; D not certain. CDR1 SGHTA and CDR2 FQGNSA come from the germline V gene. The CDR3 runs 15 residues. V was trimmed by 5 bases and J by 1 base, leaving 11 bases between them. CDR3 region: CASSPRRKNTGELFF. As DNA, the CDR3 is TGTGCCAGCAGCCCCCGACGAAAGAACACCGGGGAGCTGTTTTTT.

The chain uses TRBV19 and TRBJ2-5; D gene ambiguous. The CDR3 runs to 15 residues. Germline CDR1 reads LNHDA; CDR2 reads SQIVND (reference sequence). With 0 bases removed from V and 0 bases from J, the gap between germline ends came to 8 bases. The CDR3 loop is CASSIDITDQETQYF. The CDR3 nucleotides read TGTGCCAGTAGTATAGATATAACAGACCAAGAGACCCAGTACTTC.

This clone was detected only once. The rearrangement joins TRBV5-1 to TRBJ2-7, with 9 bases matching TRBD2. CDR3 size: 15 residues. Per the germline V gene, CDR1 is SGHRS and CDR2 is YFSETQ. Trimming cost V 0 bases and J 2 bases; bases outside gene matches: 3. DNA of the CDR3: TGCGCCAGCAGCTTGGGGAGCGGGGGGCCCTACGAGCAGTACTTC. Translation: CASSLGSGGPYEQYF.

This rearrangement joins TRBV7-6 to TRBJ1-1; no firm D call. This CDR3 is built from 14 residues. Germline V gene data show CDR1 as SGHVS and CDR2 as FNYEAQ. V was trimmed by 0 bases and J by 1 base, leaving 6 bases between them. CDR3 coding DNA: TGTGCCAGCAGCTTAGCAACGGAGAACACTGAAGCTTTCTTT. It encodes CASSLATENTEAFF.

This chain connects TRBV25-1 to TRBJ2-1, with a tentative D call TRBD2 (6 bases). The length of the CDR3 is 16 residues. Germline V gene sequence: CDR1 MGHDK, CDR2 SYGVNS. V lost 3 bases to trimming and J lost 8 bases, with 20 bases between them. CDR3 bases: TGTGCCAGCAGTGATGAAACTGTGGCAGGGAGGCATGAGCAGTTCTTC. This codes for CASSDETVAGRHEQFF.

The V call is TRBV5-6, the J call TRBJ1-4; D is perhaps TRBD1 (5 bases). The CDR3 contains 16 residues. Germline V gives CDR1 SGHDT, CDR2 YYEEEE. V dropped 4 bases and J dropped 0 bases, with 13 bases sitting between them. Written as DNA, the CDR3 is TGTGCCAGCAGCCCTGCGGGGCAAACAACTAATGAAAAACTGTTTTTT. This encodes CASSPAGQTTNEKLFF.

The V gene is TRBV2, the J gene TRBJ2-3; D is ambiguous. Trimming stripped 4 bases from V and 2 bases from J, with 10 bases between. Germline V gene data show CDR1 as SNHLY and CDR2 as FYNNEI. The CDR3 length is 14 residues. The DNA for the CDR3 is TGTGCCAGCAGTGTAGCTTCGAACACAGATACGCAGTATTTT. Encoded protein: CASSVASNTDTQYF.

The chain combines TRBV5-1 with TRBJ1-2; 9 bases are a match to TRBD1. Germline CDR1 is SGHRS and CDR2 is YFSETQ. The CDR3 has 15 amino acids. Trimming removed 4 bases from V and 5 bases from J; junction bases left unmatched: 9. CDR3 residues: CASSQGTGLGYGYTF. CDR3 bases: TGCGCCAGCAGCCAAGGGACAGGGCTCGGGTATGGCTACACCTTC.

This clone was recorded once. The rearrangement uses TRBV7-9 and TRBJ1-2; a possible D gene is TRBD1 (6 bases). CDR1 and CDR2 from the germline V gene are SEHNR and FQNEAQ (reference sequence). Trimming removed 4 bases at V and 5 bases at J, with 11 bases between. The CDR3 is 13 residues long. CDR3 sequence: CASSSVRGYGYTF. The CDR3 nucleotides read TGTGCCAGCAGCTCCGTCAGGGGATATGGCTACACCTTC.

The chain couples TRBV5-8 to TRBJ2-5, with D tentatively TRBD1 or TRBD2 (6 bases each). Trimming removed 4 bases at V and 8 bases at J, with 24 bases between. Germline V gene data show CDR1 as SGHTS and CDR2 as YDEGEE. This CDR3 has 16 amino acids. DNA of the CDR3: TGTGCCAGCAGCGAAGGCAGGGGCCCCGGGGGAAAAACCCAGTACTTC. The encoded protein is CASSEGRGPGGKTQYF.

The chain joins TRBV4-2 to TRBJ2-1; no clear D gene. V gave up 1 base and J gave up 8 bases, with 6 bases separating them. The CDR3 extends over 12 amino acids. Germline V CDR1 and CDR2: LGHNA, YNFKEQ. The CDR3 DNA sequence: TGTGCCAGCAGCCAAGGTTTGCATGAGCAGTTCTTC. Protein product: CASSQGLHEQFF.

The chain uses TRBV5-8 and TRBJ1-2; 7 nucleotides align to TRBD1. This CDR3 contains 18 residues. Trimming at V came to 4 bases and at J to 0 bases, leaving 15 bases not matched to a gene. Germline assignment: CDR1 SGHTS and CDR2 YDEGEE. CDR3 sequence reads: CASSGGSGDRRANYGYTF. The CDR3 coding sequence is TGTGCCAGCAGCGGGGGGTCGGGGGACAGACGAGCTAACTATGGCTACACCTTC.

The V gene is TRBV7-2, the J gene TRBJ2-7; D not resolved. Per the germline V gene, CDR1 is SGHTA and CDR2 is FQGNSA. This CDR3 has 14 amino acids. The V gene lost 2 bases and the J gene lost 2 bases, with 10 bases spanning the gap. The CDR3 spells CASSLNPLAYEQYF. The CDR3, as DNA: TGTGCCAGCAGCTTAAACCCCCTGGCCTACGAGCAGTACTTC.

The V call is TRBV2, the J call TRBJ1-2, with a weak D call TRBD1 (6 bases). CDR1 is SNHLY, CDR2 FYNNEI, per germline. The CDR3 consists of 13 residues. V lost 6 bases, J lost 4 bases, and 12 bases lay in between. The DNA for the CDR3 is TGTGCCAGCAGGGCAGGGGCCGTCTATGGCTACACCTTC. Its translation: CASRAGAVYGYTF. Using reference TRBV2 and TRBJ1-2 for the parts outside the CDR3, the full variable domain is EPEVTQTPSHQVTQMGQEVILRCVPISNHLYFYWYRQILGQKVEFLVSFYNNEISEKSEIFDDQFSVERPDGSNFTLKIRSTKLEDSAMYFCASRAGAVYGYTFGSGTRLTVV.

The chain uses TRBV28 and TRBJ1-5; D not resolved. The V and J ends lost 3 bases and 5 bases respectively, with 11 bases between them. The CDR3 is 14 amino acids. Germline V lookup: CDR1 MDHEN, CDR2 SYDVKM. CDR3 residues: CASSLFRDYQPQHF. In nucleotides, the CDR3 is TGTGCCAGCAGTTTGTTCCGGGATTATCAGCCCCAGCATTTT.

The rearrangement links TRBV21-1 to TRBJ1-5. TRBV21-1 counts as a pseudogene. The CDR3 runs to 14 residues. The CDR3 is CASSKSRSNQPQHF. The DNA for the CDR3 is TGTGCCAGCAGCAAAAGTCGTAGCAATCAGCCCCAGCATTTT.

V usage is TRBV7-9 and J usage is TRBJ1-5; D might be TRBD1 (6 bases). The V end was cut by 4 bases, the J end by 9 bases, with 25 bases between. Germline V lookup: CDR1 SEHNR, CDR2 FQNEAQ (reference sequence). This CDR3 is built from 17 residues. The CDR3 bases are TGTGCCAGCAGCTCCGCCCGGGGGGGGGCCAATCTTCGGCCCCAGCATTTT. Residues: CASSSARGGANLRPQHF.

The V call is TRBV25-1, the J call TRBJ1-2; tentative D call: TRBD1 (5 bases). V was pared by 3 bases and J by 2 bases, with 10 bases between. CDR3 length equals 14 residues. CDR1 and CDR2 from the germline V gene are MGHDK and SYGVNS. In nucleotides, the CDR3 is TGTGCCAGCAGTGACCGCCGGGACAACTATGGCTACACCTTC. Its translation: CASSDRRDNYGYTF.